This record covers a single TCR beta chain. Germline V gene data show CDR1 as SGHTA and CDR2 as FQGNSA. V was cut by 5 bases and J by 10 bases, with 15 bases left in between. This CDR3 comprises 14 residues. Assay used: immunoSEQ multiplex PCR; TCRdb lists only in-frame clones, some missing. This sample has 220,000 or so clones, with about 94% found just once. The data derive from a study of blood T cell repertoires in COVID-19. Sequenced material: peripheral blood. The chain is built from TRBV7-2 and TRBJ1-6, with D tentatively TRBD1 (5 bases). This TCR derives from a man in his sixties with COVID-19, enrolled during active disease. The chain's CDR3 is CASSVGADTSPLHF. As DNA, the CDR3 is TGTGCCAGCAGCGTTGGGGCTGATACATCACCCCTCCACTTT. The full variable domain, rest sourced from reference TRBV7-2 and TRBJ1-6, is GAGVSQSPSNKVTEKGKDVELRCDPISGHTALYWYRQSLGQGLEFLIYFQGNSAPDKSGLPSDRFSAERTGGSVSTLTIQRTQQEDSAVYLCASSVGADTSPLHFGNGTRLTVT.